This T cell receptor (beta chain) came from a study of blood T cell repertoires in COVID-19. Profiled with immunoSEQ multiplex PCR; TCRdb holds only in-frame clones, not every one. The sample holds some 430,000 clones, less than 95% seen once. Per germline, CDR1 KGHSH and CDR2 LQKENI. With V trimmed by 3 bases and J by 3 bases, 2 bases remained unmatched. The CDR3 consists of 15 residues. Sequenced sample: PBMCs or T cells enriched from blood (not recorded which). V is TRBV18 and J is TRBJ1-2; 12 positions match TRBD1. The clonotype was recovered from a man between 18 and 29 years old who had recovered from COVID-19. The CDR3 sequence is CASSPGQGAHYGYTF. DNA of the CDR3: TGTGCCAGCTCACCGGGACAGGGGGCCCACTATGGCTACACCTTC.